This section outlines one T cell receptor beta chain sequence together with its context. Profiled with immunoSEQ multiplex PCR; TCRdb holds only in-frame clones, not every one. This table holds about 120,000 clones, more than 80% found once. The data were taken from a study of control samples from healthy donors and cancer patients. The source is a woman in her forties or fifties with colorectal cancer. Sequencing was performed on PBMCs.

The chain's CDR3 is CASSLATYREQYF. The CDR3 coding sequence is TGTGCCAGCAGCTTGGCGACATATCGGGAGCAGTACTTC. This chain links TRBV5-6 with TRBJ2-7, with D unresolved. The germline CDR1 and CDR2 sequences are SGHDT and YYEEEE. This CDR3 has 13 amino acids. V was cut by 0 bases and J by 7 bases, with 11 bases left in between.